This is a list of T cell receptor beta chains from one sample in a study of T cell responses to AZD1222 COVID-19 vaccine. Data came from immunoSEQ multiplex PCR; TCRdb stores just in-frame clones and leaves some out. The sample has 98,000 or so clones, 70% to 90% seen once; the top ten hold about 3%. Sample: peripheral blood, taken on day 0 of AZD1222 vaccination. These receptors all come from an adult in good health. Each CDR3 is given with its conserved first and last residue.

V	J	CDR3
TRBV30	TRBJ1-1	CAWSRAPNTEAFF
TRBV5-1	TRBJ2-3	CASSLGGTSTDTQYF
TRBV28	TRBJ1-2	CASSLLADYGYTF
TRBV27	TRBJ1-2	CASSFGQGAGYTF
TRBV9	TRBJ1-4	CASSVSGQAEKLFF
TRBV9	TRBJ2-7	CASSTPGRGEQYF
TRBV11-2	TRBJ2-7	CASSLVRMGEQYF
TRBV7-2	TRBJ1-1	CASSLAAGPEGAFF
TRBV7-6	TRBJ2-3	CASSLRPAGGRGTQYF
TRBV18	TRBJ1-4	CASSPWDAPGWEKLFF
TRBV19	TRBJ2-7	CASKSGVGSYEQYF
TRBV19	TRBJ1-2	CASSRTDIRNYGYTF
TRBV3-1/TRBV3-2	TRBJ1-6	CASSQSWTGDSPLHF
TRBV5-6	TRBJ1-5	CASSFWDRFDQPQHF
TRBV19	TRBJ1-5	CATSRGTEGNQPQHF
TRBV4-1	TRBJ2-5	CASSQTGNLQETQYF
TRBV4-3	TRBJ1-5	CASSPWTGVQPQHF
TRBV19	TRBJ2-1	CASTPSGQFNEQFF
TRBV5-1	TRBJ2-3	CASSFGGPSGTDTQYF
TRBV7-8	TRBJ2-7	CASSLSGALYEQYF
TRBV30	TRBJ2-5	CAWKDSYETQYF
TRBV4-1	TRBJ1-5	CASSRGTGGDNQPQHF
TRBV5-4	TRBJ1-4	CASSSDTEKLFF
TRBV7-8	TRBJ2-7	CASSLGASYEQYF
TRBV25-1	TRBJ2-1	CASSDTPRTRLHEQFF
TRBV7-9	TRBJ1-4	CASSFRSINEKLFF
TRBV10-3	TRBJ1-1	CAISETGTEAFF
TRBV7-9	TRBJ2-3	CASSLQRADTQYF